This T cell receptor beta chain originates from a study of type 1 regulatory T cells. At the level of the study: An in vitro protocol generated T-allo10, a Tr1-enriched, alloantigen-specific CD4 T cell product.

TCRdb called the reads again in MiXCR, with one record for every CDR3 protein. In the table there are 80,000 to 100,000 distinct CDR3 sequences, roughly 28% of which are singletons. Trimming pared 0 bases from V and 6 bases from J, leaving 14 bases between. The CDR3 length is 15 residues. From germline, CDR1 is MNHEY and CDR2 SVGAGI. The V gene is TRBV6-5, the J gene TRBJ1-2; D uncertain. Sequencing was done on a sample of CD4+ T cells, either the whole sample or a sorted fraction (not recorded which). This receptor was obtained from a human donor in good health. The CDR3 bases are TGTGCCAGCAGTTACTCCCTCCCAGGTATCAATGGCTACACCTTC. Translating gives CASSYSLPGINGYTF.